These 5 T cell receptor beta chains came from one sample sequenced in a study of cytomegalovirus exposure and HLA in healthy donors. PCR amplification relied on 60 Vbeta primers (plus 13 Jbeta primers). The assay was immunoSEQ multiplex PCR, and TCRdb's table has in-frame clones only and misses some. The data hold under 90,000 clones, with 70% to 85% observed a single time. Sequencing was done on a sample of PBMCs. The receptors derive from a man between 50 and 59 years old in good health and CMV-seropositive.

DNA for the CDR3: TGTGCCAGCAGCTCTCGACAGGGGAGCAAGCATTTT. Its translation: CASSSRQGSKHF. The V and J genes are TRBV5-6 and TRBJ1-5, with 8 bases aligning to TRBD1. The CDR3 loop spans 12 amino acids. Germline CDR1 is SGHDT and CDR2 is YYEEEE. J lost 14 bases, V lost 3 bases, and 7 bases had no gene match.

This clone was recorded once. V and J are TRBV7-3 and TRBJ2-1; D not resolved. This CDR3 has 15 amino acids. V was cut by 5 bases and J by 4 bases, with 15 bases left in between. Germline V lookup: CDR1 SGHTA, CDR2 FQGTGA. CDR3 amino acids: CASSPTRDNYNEQFF. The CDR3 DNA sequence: TGTGCCAGCAGCCCGACCAGAGACAATTACAATGAGCAGTTCTTC.

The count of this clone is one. Here the CDR3 reads CASSRTTGELFF. CDR3 DNA: TGTGCCAGCAGCCGAACTACCGGGGAGCTGTTTTTT. The genes are TRBV7-7 and TRBJ2-2; D unclear. Trimming stripped 5 bases from V and 5 bases from J, with 6 bases between. The germline gives CDR1 SSHAT, CDR2 FNYEAQ (reference sequence). CDR3 length: 12 residues.

Here the CDR3 reads CASSVGSSGNTIYF. The CDR3 nucleotides read TGTGCCAGCAGCGTAGGCAGTTCTGGAAACACCATATATTTT. This chain uses TRBV9 with TRBJ1-3; D remains ambiguous. The CDR3 extends over 14 amino acids. The germline V and J ends were trimmed by 0 bases and 1 base, with 5 bases remaining between them. Germline CDR1 SGDLS, CDR2 YYNGEE.

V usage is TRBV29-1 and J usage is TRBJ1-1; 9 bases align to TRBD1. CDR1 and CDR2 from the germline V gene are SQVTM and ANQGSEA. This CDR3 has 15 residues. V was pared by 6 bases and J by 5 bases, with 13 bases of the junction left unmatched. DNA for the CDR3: TGCAGCGTAGAATCCGGGACAGGGCGGGGGACTGAAGCTTTCTTT. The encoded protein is CSVESGTGRGTEAFF. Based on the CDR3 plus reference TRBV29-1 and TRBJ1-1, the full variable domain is SAVISQKPSRDICQRGTSLTIQCQVDSQVTMMFWYRQQPGQSLTLIATANQGSEATYESGFVIDKFPISRPNLTFSTLTVSNMSPEDSSIYLCSVESGTGRGTEAFFGQGTRLTVV.